Presented here are 25 T cell receptor beta chains from one specimen sequenced in a study of T cells and Merkel cell carcinoma outcomes. Clones were read by immunoSEQ multiplex PCR, and TCRdb kept only the in-frame ones, dropping some. Counted here are 1,200 to 1,500 clones, roughly 82% occurring once; the ten biggest clones make up around an eighth. Specimen: tumor tissue from Merkel cell carcinoma. The receptors shown here come from a human donor with Merkel cell carcinoma.

The chain is built from TRBV6-5 and TRBJ1-2; 8 bases map to TRBD1. Germline lookup yields CDR1 MNHEY and CDR2 SVGAGI. The ends lost 7 bases at V and 2 bases at J; junction bases unmatched: 3. This CDR3 is built from 13 residues. DNA for the CDR3: TGTGCCAGCACCCGGACAGGGAACTATGGCTACACCTTC. Its protein is CASTRTGNYGYTF.

V usage is TRBV30 and J usage is TRBJ2-7; D uncertain. Looked up from germline, CDR1 is GTSNPN and CDR2 is SVGIG (reference sequence). V gave up 3 bases and J gave up 0 bases, with 12 bases separating them. CDR3 length: 14 residues. CDR3 nucleotides: TGTGCCTGGAGGACCAGCTCAGTCTCCTACGAGCAGTACTTC. Translating it yields CAWRTSSVSYEQYF.

The V and J genes are TRBV5-1 and TRBJ2-3; 11 positions match TRBD2. Germline V gene lookup returns CDR1 SGHRS and CDR2 YFSETQ. The CDR3 contains 15 residues. Trimming took 0 bases from V and 4 from J; bases not matched to a gene: 1. In nucleotides, the CDR3 is TGCGCCAGCAGCTTGGGACTAGCGGGACCAGATACGCAGTATTTT. The encoded protein is CASSLGLAGPDTQYF.

This clone was observed once. The CDR3 here is CASSATSSPLHF. The CDR3 nucleotides are TGTGCCAGTAGCGCCACAAGTTCACCCCTCCACTTT. The chain links TRBV19 to TRBJ1-6; no clear D gene. Per the germline V gene, CDR1 is LNHDA and CDR2 is SQIVND (reference sequence). V lost 6 bases, J lost 9 bases, and 9 bases lay in between. CDR3 size: 12 residues. The full variable domain, with the rest looked up from reference TRBV19 and TRBJ1-6, is DGGITQSPKYLFRKEGQNVTLSCEQNLNHDAMYWYRQDPGQGLRLIYYSQIVNDFQKGDIAEGYSVSREKKESFPLTVTSAQKNPTAFYLCASSATSSPLHFGNGTRLTVT.

This chain links TRBV19 with TRBJ1-5; tentatively, D is TRBD1 (6 bases). CDR1 LNHDA and CDR2 SQIVND come from the germline V gene (reference sequence). CDR3 size: 14 residues. Between the trimmed V and J ends, which lost 1 base and 6 bases, there was a span of 10 bases. The CDR3 DNA sequence: TGTGCCAGTAGTATAGGGACAGAAGTTCAGCCCCAGCATTTT. This gives the protein CASSIGTEVQPQHF.

The CDR3 bases are TGTGCCAGCAGCCAAGTTAGTGGCCTATTCGGCGGCTACACCTTC. Translated: CASSQVSGLFGGYTF. The chain combines TRBV14 with TRBJ1-2, with unresolved D. Germline V gene data show CDR1 as SGHDN and CDR2 as FVKESK. Trimming took 1 base from V and 8 from J, leaving 17 bases between them. This CDR3 contains 15 residues.

The rearrangement links TRBV30 to TRBJ2-2; the match to TRBD1 covers 10 bases. Germline V lookup: CDR1 GTSNPN, CDR2 SVGIG (reference sequence). This CDR3 spans 14 amino acids. V shed 4 bases, J shed 6 bases, and the junction held 5 bases outside the gene matches. The CDR3 DNA sequence: TGTGCCTGGACCGGGACAGGGGTGTCCGGGGAGCTGTTTTTT. It encodes CAWTGTGVSGELFF.

This clone was seen a few times. The rearrangement joins TRBV9 to TRBJ2-1; 9 bases are a match to TRBD2. This CDR3 contains 14 residues. Germline assignment: CDR1 SGDLS and CDR2 YYNGEE. Trimming cost V 0 bases and J 5 bases; bases outside gene matches: 0. CDR3 sequence reads: CASSVASGNNEQFF. The CDR3 nucleotides are TGTGCCAGCAGCGTAGCTAGCGGGAACAATGAGCAGTTCTTC.

The rearrangement uses TRBV9 and TRBJ2-1; D is possibly TRBD2 (5 bases). The CDR3 runs to 15 residues. CDR1 and CDR2 from the germline V gene are SGDLS and YYNGEE. Trimming cost V 2 bases and J 8 bases, with 17 bases left between them. The CDR3 coding sequence is TGTGCCAGCAGCGTGGACGGAGGAGGAATCGATGAGCAGTTCTTC. The encoded protein is CASSVDGGGIDEQFF.

This chain connects TRBV7-9 to TRBJ2-1; 7 nucleotides match TRBD1. The trim removed 5 bases at V and 9 bases at J, leaving 13 bases unmatched. Germline lookup yields CDR1 SEHNR and CDR2 FQNEAQ (reference sequence). The CDR3 runs to 15 residues. CDR3 protein: CASSHPLRQGPEQFF. The CDR3 DNA sequence: TGTGCCAGCAGCCATCCCCTCAGACAGGGCCCTGAGCAGTTCTTC.

The chain links TRBV10-2 to TRBJ2-7; TRBD1 might be the D (6 bases). CDR3 length: 13 residues. CDR1 is WSHSY and CDR2 is SAAADI in the germline V gene. V lost 7 bases, J lost 5 bases, and 15 bases lay in between. This chain's CDR3 is CASTTQGFHEQYF. CDR3 coding DNA: TGCGCCAGCACTACACAGGGTTTCCACGAGCAGTACTTC.

This clone occurred once. The chain joins TRBV4-1 to TRBJ2-1; 7 bases agree with TRBD2. The J segment lost 7 bases and the V segment lost 3 bases, leaving 12 bases of the junction unmatched. This CDR3 is built from 16 residues. Germline-derived CDR1 and CDR2 are MGHRA and YSYEKL. The CDR3 region is CASSQGTSVSINEQFF. DNA of the CDR3: TGCGCCAGCAGCCAGGGCACTAGCGTCTCTATAAATGAGCAGTTCTTC.

The chain carries TRBV10-3 and TRBJ1-2; D is unresolved. This CDR3 has 14 residues. V was pared by 2 bases and J by 4 bases, with 11 bases between. Germline V CDR1 and CDR2: ENHRY, SYGVKD. The chain's CDR3 is CAISEEGGGYGYTF. CDR3 DNA: TGTGCCATCAGTGAGGAGGGAGGCGGCTATGGCTACACCTTC.

The chain couples TRBV5-5 to TRBJ2-5; D possibly corresponds to TRBD1 (6 bases). Germline CDR1 and CDR2: SGHKS and YYEKEE (reference sequence). V was shortened by 2 bases and J by 5 bases, with 13 bases between the two germline ends. The CDR3 spans 14 residues. The CDR3 region is CASSFPTGLETQYF. The DNA of the CDR3 is TGTGCCAGCAGCTTTCCAACAGGGTTGGAGACCCAGTACTTC.

J is TRBJ2-7 and V is TRBV5-1; perhaps D is TRBD1 or TRBD2 (5 bases each). Trimming removed 4 bases at V and 2 bases at J, with 13 bases between. This CDR3 is built from 14 residues. CDR1 and CDR2 from the germline V gene are SGHRS and YFSETQ. The CDR3 spells CASSPRDAAYEQYF. In DNA, the CDR3 is TGCGCCAGCAGCCCCCGGGACGCAGCCTACGAGCAGTACTTC.

This clone was seen only a few times. In the same sample, other DNA sequences code for this CDR3. The J gene is TRBJ2-7, the V gene TRBV30; D gene uncertain. Germline loops: CDR1 GTSNPN, CDR2 SVGIG (reference sequence). Trimming took off 3 bases at V and 2 bases at J, with 14 bases between the two ends. This CDR3 region has 14 residues. The CDR3 loop is CAWRTRAATYEQYF. For the CDR3, the DNA is TGTGCCTGGAGGACGCGAGCCGCGACCTACGAGCAGTACTTC.

The chain has TRBV27 and TRBJ2-1; D ambiguous. CDR3 length: 11 amino acids. Germline values: CDR1 MNHEY, CDR2 SMNVEV (reference sequence). V was clipped by 7 bases and J by 8 bases, with 9 bases between them. The CDR3 spells CASNFGDEQFF. The CDR3 coding sequence is TGTGCCAGCAATTTTGGGGATGAGCAGTTCTTC.

The chain uses TRBV5-1 and TRBJ2-7; possibly TRBD2 for D (6 bases). Germline assignment: CDR1 SGHRS and CDR2 YFSETQ. This CDR3 spans 15 amino acids. V was clipped by 2 bases and J by 2 bases, with 14 bases between them. The CDR3 DNA reads TGCGCCAGCAGCTTAGGAGGGAGAGGGACCTACGAGCAGTACTTC. Protein: CASSLGGRGTYEQYF.

The chain couples TRBV29-1 to TRBJ1-5, with TRBD1 matching 7 bases. Trimming at V came to 8 bases and at J to 0 bases, leaving 13 bases not matched to a gene. Per the germline V gene, CDR1 is SQVTM and CDR2 is ANQGSEA. The CDR3 is 16 residues long. The chain's CDR3 is CSSPGQKGYSNQPQHF. Here the CDR3 DNA reads TGCAGCTCCCCGGGACAGAAAGGGTATAGCAATCAGCCCCAGCATTTT.

The V call is TRBV14, the J call TRBJ2-1; 9 positions agree with TRBD1. The CDR3 has 17 amino acids. The V and J ends lost 4 bases and 4 bases, in that order; junction bases with no gene match: 11. Germline V CDR1 and CDR2: SGHDN, FVKESK. DNA for the CDR3: TGTGCCAGCAGCCGATTCAGCCGGGACAGGGCGTACAATGAGCAGTTCTTC. This encodes CASSRFSRDRAYNEQFF.

V gene TRBV5-4 combines with J gene TRBJ2-1, with TRBD2 matching 11 bases. The CDR3 is 15 residues long. The germline V gene has CDR1 SGHNT and CDR2 YYREEE (reference sequence). V lost 1 base, J lost 8 bases, and 5 bases stayed unmatched. CDR3 sequence (DNA): TGTGCCAGCAGCTTGATAGCGGGAGGGACGGATGAGCAGTTCTTC. Translating gives CASSLIAGGTDEQFF.

V usage is TRBV7-9 and J usage is TRBJ2-7; TRBD1 or TRBD2 may be the D gene (5 bases each). The ends were cut back, 5 bases at V and 4 bases at J, with 9 bases in the middle. Germline V gene lookup returns CDR1 SEHNR and CDR2 FQNEAQ (reference sequence). The CDR3 is made up of 12 amino acids. CDR3 coding DNA: TGTGCCAGCAGCCGGGACGAATACGAGCAGTACTTC. Translating gives CASSRDEYEQYF.

This chain uses TRBV11-2 with TRBJ2-1; a possible D gene is TRBD2 (7 bases). Trimming cost V 5 bases and J 8 bases, with 22 bases left between them. The CDR3 is 16 amino acids. CDR1 SGHAT and CDR2 FQNNGV come from the germline V gene. CDR3 amino acids: CASSPRGEGGADEQFF. The CDR3 DNA follows: TGTGCCAGCAGCCCTCGTGGAGAAGGGGGGGCGGATGAGCAGTTCTTC.

The chain carries TRBV5-1 and TRBJ2-1, with TRBD2 identical over 7 bases. The V segment lost 2 bases and the J segment 7 bases; nucleotides outside the gene matches: 3. The CDR3 spans 13 residues. In germline, CDR1 is SGHRS, CDR2 YFSETQ. Here the CDR3 DNA reads TGCGCCAGCAGCTTTTGGGGAGGGAATGAGCAGTTCTTC. Translated, it gives CASSFWGGNEQFF.

The chain combines TRBV30 with TRBJ1-5, with 10 positions matching TRBD1. The J segment lost 4 bases and the V segment lost 3 bases, leaving 3 bases of the junction unmatched. Germline CDR1 GTSNPN, CDR2 SVGIG (reference sequence). CDR3 length: 14 residues. CDR3 protein: CAWRDRGPNQPQHF. CDR3 DNA sequence: TGTGCCTGGAGAGACAGGGGGCCGAATCAGCCCCAGCATTTT.